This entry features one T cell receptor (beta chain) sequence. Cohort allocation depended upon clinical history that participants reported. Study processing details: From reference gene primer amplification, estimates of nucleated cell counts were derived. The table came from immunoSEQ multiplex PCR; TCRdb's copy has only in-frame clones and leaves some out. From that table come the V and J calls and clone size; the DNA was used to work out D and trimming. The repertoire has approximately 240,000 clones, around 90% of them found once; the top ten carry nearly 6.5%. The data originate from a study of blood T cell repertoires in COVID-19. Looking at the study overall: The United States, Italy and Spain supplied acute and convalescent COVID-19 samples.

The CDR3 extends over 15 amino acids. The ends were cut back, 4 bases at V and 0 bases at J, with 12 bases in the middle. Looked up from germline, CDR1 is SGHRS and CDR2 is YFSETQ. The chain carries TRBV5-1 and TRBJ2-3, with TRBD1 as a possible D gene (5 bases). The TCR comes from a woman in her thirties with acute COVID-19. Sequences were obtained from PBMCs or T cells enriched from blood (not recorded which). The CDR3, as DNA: TGCGCCAGCAGCATAGGGGTGACTAGCACAGATACGCAGTATTTT. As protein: CASSIGVTSTDTQYF.